The 20 T cell receptor beta chains below were found in one sample sequenced in a study of shared clonotypes between healthy human individuals (dated by TCRdb to 2020 to 2021). The library was obtained by the immunoSEQ multiplex PCR assay. TCRdb carries this immuneACCESS record with in-frame sequences only. Its versions omit some clonotypes, under half of them owing to an unresolved V gene in the studies checked, with the rest unexplained. Present in this sample are approximately 2,300,000 clones, about nine tenths of which were seen just once. About 0.41% of the sample belongs to the ten largest clones. The sample was naive CD4+ T cells from PBMCs. In the paper's terms, the cell subset or site label means: CD45RA+ positively selected. The receptor set was obtained from a man aged 18 to 29 in good health. Some clones in this sample may be carry-over from other donors' samples.

The chain joins TRBV11-1 to TRBJ2-3; TRBD2 agrees at 11 bases. Looked up from germline, CDR1 is SGHAT and CDR2 is FQDESV (reference sequence). The CDR3 spans 18 residues. The V segment lost 4 bases and the J segment 2 bases; nucleotides outside the gene matches: 11. In nucleotides, the CDR3 is TGTGCCAGCAGCTCCTCCATTAGCGGGAGGGTTATCACAGATACGCAGTATTTT. Translated: CASSSSISGRVITDTQYF. The complete variable domain, with remaining parts taken from reference TRBV11-1 and TRBJ2-3, reads EAEVAQSPRYKITEKSQAVAFWCDPISGHATLYWYRQILGQGPELLVQFQDESVVDDSQLPKDRFSAERLKGVDSTLKIQPAELGDSAMYLCASSSSISGRVITDTQYFGPGTRLTVL.

The chain is built from TRBV11-2 and TRBJ2-1; 9 positions agree with TRBD2. CDR1 is SGHAT, CDR2 FQNNGV, per germline. J gave up 7 bases and V 1 base, and 8 bases lay outside the gene matches. This CDR3 spans 16 amino acids. CDR3 DNA sequence: TGTGCCAGCAGCTTAGGAGCGGGGGGTCGTGGGAATGAGCAGTTCTTC. Its protein is CASSLGAGGRGNEQFF.

The chain carries TRBV28 and TRBJ2-1; 12 nucleotides match TRBD2. The CDR3 extends over 15 amino acids. CDR1 is MDHEN, CDR2 SYDVKM, per germline. J was trimmed by 7 bases and V by 6 bases; bases with no gene match: 7. CDR3 nucleotide sequence: TGTGCCAGCAGGACCGGGACTAGCGGGCGGAATGAGCAGTTCTTC. Protein product: CASRTGTSGRNEQFF.

The V call is TRBV5-6, the J call TRBJ1-2; D gene ambiguous. CDR1 and CDR2 from the germline V gene are SGHDT and YYEEEE. The V gene lost 4 bases and the J gene lost 1 base, with 8 bases spanning the gap. The CDR3 spans 13 residues. The CDR3 reads CASSRLGNYGYTF. The CDR3 nucleotides read TGTGCCAGCAGCCGCCTCGGTAACTATGGCTACACCTTC.

The V call is TRBV5-1, the J call TRBJ2-5; the D gene is possibly TRBD2 (5 bases). The CDR3 has 14 residues. Trimming shortened V by 4 bases and J by 5 bases, and 15 bases separated the two germline ends. Germline CDR1 reads SGHRS; CDR2 reads YFSETQ. The CDR3 reads CASSDPGGSETQYF. DNA for the CDR3: TGCGCCAGCAGCGACCCGGGCGGGTCGGAGACCCAGTACTTC.

The V and J genes are TRBV6-1 and TRBJ2-7, with 8 bases matching TRBD1. The germline V gene encodes CDR1 MNHNS and CDR2 SASEGT. Germline trimming cut 3 bases from V and 2 bases from J; bases unmatched to any gene: 9. There are 16 residues in the CDR3. CDR3 region: CASSDGAGGWAYEQYF. CDR3 DNA sequence: TGTGCCAGCAGTGACGGCGCAGGGGGCTGGGCCTACGAGCAGTACTTC.

The chain recombines TRBV7-9 with TRBJ2-1; TRBD2 might be the D (6 bases). The CDR3 sequence is 15 residues long. Germline V gene data show CDR1 as SEHNR and CDR2 as FQNEAQ (reference sequence). V gave up 2 bases and J gave up 4 bases, with 12 bases separating them. CDR3 sequence reads: CASSLFLGGYNEQFF. The CDR3 region has the DNA TGTGCCAGCAGCTTATTCTTGGGGGGATACAATGAGCAGTTCTTC.

The chain uses TRBV5-1 and TRBJ2-4; 7 bases line up with TRBD2. The CDR3 extends over 14 amino acids. CDR1 and CDR2 from the germline V gene are SGHRS and YFSETQ. V lost 3 bases and J lost 5; bases outside the gene matches: 5. CDR3: CASSSSSGENIQYF. The CDR3 DNA follows: TGCGCCAGCAGCTCTTCGAGCGGGGAAAACATTCAGTACTTC.

V and J are TRBV28 and TRBJ1-5; no clear D. With 2 bases removed from V and 9 bases from J, the gap between germline ends came to 17 bases. The CDR3 loop spans 15 amino acids. Looked up from germline, CDR1 is MDHEN and CDR2 is SYDVKM. In DNA, the CDR3 is TGTGCCAGCAGTTTAGAGACCGGATTTGTCATGCCCCAGCATTTT. This translates into CASSLETGFVMPQHF.

The V gene is TRBV18, the J gene TRBJ2-2; 8 bases are shared with TRBD1. This CDR3 has 15 residues. Looked up from germline, CDR1 is KGHSH and CDR2 is LQKENI. V was pared by 3 bases and J by 6 bases, with 6 bases of the junction left unmatched. The CDR3 DNA reads TGTGCCAGCTCACCTCGACAGGGGTCGGCCGGGGAGCTGTTTTTT. Amino acid sequence: CASSPRQGSAGELFF.

The rearrangement joins TRBV18 to TRBJ2-1; D could derive from TRBD1 or TRBD2 (5 bases each). The germline V gene has CDR1 KGHSH and CDR2 LQKENI. The CDR3 has 16 residues. V was pared by 2 bases and J by 7 bases, with 18 bases between. The CDR3: CASSPVAGTIGNEQFF. DNA of the CDR3: TGTGCCAGCTCACCAGTGGCCGGGACGATCGGGAATGAGCAGTTCTTC.

The rearrangement uses TRBV7-9 and TRBJ1-3; tentative D call: TRBD1 (6 bases). CDR3 length equals 15 residues. Germline CDR1 is SEHNR and CDR2 is FQNEAQ (reference sequence). V dropped 2 bases and J dropped 4 bases, with 12 bases sitting between them. CDR3 bases: TGTGCCAGCAGCTTATTAGGGGGAGCCGGAAACACCATATATTTT. Residues: CASSLLGGAGNTIYF. Full variable domain (missing parts from reference TRBV7-9 and TRBJ1-3): DTGVSQNPRHKITKRGQNVTFRCDPISEHNRLYWYRQTLGQGPEFLTYFQNEAQLEKSRLLSDRFSAERPKGSFSTLEIQRTEQGDSAMYLCASSLLGGAGNTIYFGEGSWLTVV.

The genes are TRBV19 and TRBJ1-5, with a possible D match to TRBD1 (6 bases). Deletions cut 3 bases from V and 4 bases from J, with 16 bases between. From germline, CDR1 is LNHDA and CDR2 SQIVND (reference sequence). The CDR3 loop spans 16 amino acids. The CDR3 coding sequence is TGTGCCAGTAGTATTTCGGCGACAGGACCAAATCAGCCCCAGCATTTT. Protein sequence: CASSISATGPNQPQHF.

This chain uses TRBV19 with TRBJ2-3; no definite D call. The CDR3 has 14 residues. The V gene's germline CDR1 is LNHDA and CDR2 SQIVND (reference sequence). Trimming took 7 bases from V and 0 from J, leaving 11 bases between them. The CDR3 loop reads CASTEDQSTDTQYF. In DNA form, the CDR3 reads TGTGCCAGTACCGAAGACCAGAGCACAGATACGCAGTATTTT.

The chain uses TRBV7-3 and TRBJ2-7; tentatively, D is TRBD2 (5 bases). V dropped 8 bases and J dropped 4 bases, with 18 bases sitting between them. From germline, CDR1 is SGHTA and CDR2 FQGTGA. The CDR3 sequence is 14 residues long. The CDR3 protein is CASARGGWQYEQYF. Written as DNA, the CDR3 is TGTGCCAGCGCCCGAGGAGGTTGGCAATACGAGCAGTACTTC.

The rearrangement uses TRBV7-9 and TRBJ2-5, with D perhaps matching TRBD1 (6 bases). Trimming shortened V by 2 bases and J by 2 bases, and 12 bases separated the two germline ends. The CDR3 contains 15 residues. Germline V gene data show CDR1 as SEHNR and CDR2 as FQNEAQ (reference sequence). This CDR3 is CASSLYTGSQETQYF. Written as DNA, the CDR3 is TGTGCCAGCAGCTTATATACAGGGAGTCAAGAGACCCAGTACTTC. Full variable domain (remainder filled in from reference TRBV7-9 and TRBJ2-5): DTGVSQNPRHKITKRGQNVTFRCDPISEHNRLYWYRQTLGQGPEFLTYFQNEAQLEKSRLLSDRFSAERPKGSFSTLEIQRTEQGDSAMYLCASSLYTGSQETQYFGPGTRLLVL.

The V gene is TRBV7-2, the J gene TRBJ2-2; possibly TRBD2 for D (5 bases). V lost 3 bases and J lost 7, with 12 bases in between. Germline lookup yields CDR1 SGHTA and CDR2 FQGNSA. This CDR3 spans 14 amino acids. The CDR3 nucleotides read TGTGCCAGCAGCTTCGGACTCGAAGGCGGGGAGCTGTTTTTT. It translates to CASSFGLEGGELFF.

The V and J genes are TRBV2 and TRBJ2-7; D tentatively fits TRBD1 or TRBD2 (6 bases each). V was cut by 4 bases and J by 0 bases, with 19 bases left in between. The CDR3 is 17 residues long. Germline V gene sequence: CDR1 SNHLY, CDR2 FYNNEI. The CDR3 reads CASSGGVDRISSYEQYF. CDR3 DNA: TGTGCCAGCAGTGGGGGGGTCGACAGGATTAGCTCCTACGAGCAGTACTTC.

The J gene is TRBJ1-6, the V gene TRBV5-6, with 7 bases matching TRBD1. CDR1 SGHDT and CDR2 YYEEEE come from the germline V gene. This CDR3 region has 16 residues. Trimming at V came to 3 bases and at J to 7 bases, leaving 10 bases not matched to a gene. In DNA form, the CDR3 reads TGTGCCAGCAGCTCAAAGACCGGGACAGCCAATTCACCCCTCCACTTT. This encodes CASSSKTGTANSPLHF.

The J gene is TRBJ2-6, the V gene TRBV9; D remains ambiguous. CDR1 SGDLS and CDR2 YYNGEE come from the germline V gene. V was shortened by 4 bases and J by 1 base, with 12 bases between the two germline ends. This CDR3 is 16 amino acids long. The CDR3 DNA sequence: TGTGCCAGCAGCCCGACTTCGGGTTCTGGGGCCAACGTCCTGACTTTC. Its protein is CASSPTSGSGANVLTF.